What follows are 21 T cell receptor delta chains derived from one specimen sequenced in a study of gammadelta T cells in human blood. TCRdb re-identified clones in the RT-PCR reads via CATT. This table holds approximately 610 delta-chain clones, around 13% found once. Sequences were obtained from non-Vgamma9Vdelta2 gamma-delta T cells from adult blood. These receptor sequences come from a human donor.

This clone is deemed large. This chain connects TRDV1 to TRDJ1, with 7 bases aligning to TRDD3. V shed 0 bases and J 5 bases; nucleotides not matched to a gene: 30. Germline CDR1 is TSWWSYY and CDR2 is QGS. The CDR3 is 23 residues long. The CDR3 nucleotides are TGTGCTCTTGGGGAACTTTTGTCGACTACGTACCTACTGGGGATCTTTCAAGGGGATAAACTCATCTTT. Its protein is CALGELLSTTYLLGIFQGDKLIF.

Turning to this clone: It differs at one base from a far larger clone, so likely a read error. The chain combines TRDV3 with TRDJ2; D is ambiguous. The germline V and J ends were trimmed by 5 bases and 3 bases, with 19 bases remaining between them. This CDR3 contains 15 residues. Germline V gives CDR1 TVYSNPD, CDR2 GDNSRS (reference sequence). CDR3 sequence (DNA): TGTGCCCTAGAGGATTCATCAGCTGTGACAGCACAACTCTTCTTT. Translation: CALEDSSAVTAQLFF.

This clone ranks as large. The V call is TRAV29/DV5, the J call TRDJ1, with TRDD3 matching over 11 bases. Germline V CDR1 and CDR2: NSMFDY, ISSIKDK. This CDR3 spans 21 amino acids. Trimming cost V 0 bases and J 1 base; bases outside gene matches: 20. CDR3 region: CAASAGIIPYWGIFSTDKLIF. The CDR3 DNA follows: TGTGCAGCAAGCGCGGGGATTATTCCTTACTGGGGGATATTTAGCACCGATAAACTCATCTTT.

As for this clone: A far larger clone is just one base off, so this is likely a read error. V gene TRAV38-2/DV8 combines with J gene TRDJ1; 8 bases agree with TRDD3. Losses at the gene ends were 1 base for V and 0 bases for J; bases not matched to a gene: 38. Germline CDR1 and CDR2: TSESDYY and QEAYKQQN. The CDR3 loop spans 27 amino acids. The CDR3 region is CAYRSNKGRIFLAKVGIQRPYTDKLIF. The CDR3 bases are TGTGCTTATAGGAGCAACAAGGGGCGCATTTTCCTAGCCAAAGTGGGGATACAGAGACCGTACACCGATAAACTCATCTTT.

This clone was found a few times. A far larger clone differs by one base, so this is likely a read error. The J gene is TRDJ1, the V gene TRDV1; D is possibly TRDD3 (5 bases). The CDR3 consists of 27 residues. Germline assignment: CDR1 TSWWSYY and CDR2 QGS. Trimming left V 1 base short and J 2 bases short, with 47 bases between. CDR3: CALGEPCPVGPQILRGMSRFGTDKLIF. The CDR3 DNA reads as TGTGCTCTTGGGGAACCCTGCCCGGTGGGGCCTCAAATCCTCAGAGGGATGAGCCGGTTTGGGACCGATAAACTCATCTTT.

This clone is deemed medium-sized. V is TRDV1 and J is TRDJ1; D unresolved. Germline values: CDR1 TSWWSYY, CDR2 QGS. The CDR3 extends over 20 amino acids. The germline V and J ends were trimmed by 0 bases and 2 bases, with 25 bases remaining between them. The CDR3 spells CALGELLHQPPSSRTDKLIF. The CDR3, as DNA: TGTGCTCTTGGGGAACTATTACACCAACCCCCGTCAAGTAGAACCGATAAACTCATCTTT.

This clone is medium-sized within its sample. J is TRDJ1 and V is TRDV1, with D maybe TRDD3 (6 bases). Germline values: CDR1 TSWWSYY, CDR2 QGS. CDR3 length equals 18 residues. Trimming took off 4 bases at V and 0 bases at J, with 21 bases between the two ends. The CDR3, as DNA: TGTGCTCTTGGGGGCGGTCGGACTCTGGGGTTGTACACCGATAAACTCATCTTT. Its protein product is CALGGGRTLGLYTDKLIF.

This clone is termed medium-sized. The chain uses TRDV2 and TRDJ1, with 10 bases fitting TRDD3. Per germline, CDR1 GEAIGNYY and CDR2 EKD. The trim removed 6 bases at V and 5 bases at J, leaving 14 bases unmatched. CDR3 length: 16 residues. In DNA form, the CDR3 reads TGTGCCTGTCTCGACTGGGGGATTGACATAACTGATAAACTCATCTTT. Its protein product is CACLDWGIDITDKLIF.

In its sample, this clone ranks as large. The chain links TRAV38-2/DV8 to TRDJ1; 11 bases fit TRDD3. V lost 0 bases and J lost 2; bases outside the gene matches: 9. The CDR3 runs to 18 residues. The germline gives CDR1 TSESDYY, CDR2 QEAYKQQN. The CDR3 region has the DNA TGTGCTTATAGGAGCGCGGGGTTCTGGGGGATACCGACCGATAAACTCATCTTT. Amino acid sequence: CAYRSAGFWGIPTDKLIF.

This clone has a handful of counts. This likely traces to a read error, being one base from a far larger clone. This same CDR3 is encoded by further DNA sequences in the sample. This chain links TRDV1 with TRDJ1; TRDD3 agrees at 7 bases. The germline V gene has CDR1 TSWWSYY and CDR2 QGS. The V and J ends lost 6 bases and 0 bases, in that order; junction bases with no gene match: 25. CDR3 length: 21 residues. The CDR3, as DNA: TGTGCTCTTGGCGTGAGGTTTGGAGGCCCGCTGAACTGGGGCAACACCGATAAACTCATCTTT. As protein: CALGVRFGGPLNWGNTDKLIF.

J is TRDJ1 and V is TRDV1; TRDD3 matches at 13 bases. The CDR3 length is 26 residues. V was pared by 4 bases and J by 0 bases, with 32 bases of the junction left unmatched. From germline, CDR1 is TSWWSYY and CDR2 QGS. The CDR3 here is CALGGHSPHINYWGIRGKWYTDKLIF. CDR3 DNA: TGTGCTCTTGGGGGGCACTCTCCTCATATCAATTACTGGGGGATACGCGGGAAATGGTACACCGATAAACTCATCTTT.

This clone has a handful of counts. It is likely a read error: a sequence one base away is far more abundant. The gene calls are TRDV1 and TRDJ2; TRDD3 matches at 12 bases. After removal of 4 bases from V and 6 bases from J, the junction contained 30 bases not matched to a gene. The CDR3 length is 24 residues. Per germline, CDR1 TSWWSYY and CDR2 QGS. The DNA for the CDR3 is TGTGCTCTTGGGGTCCTTGTTCCTAATTCCTACTGGGGGATACTCGTATTTGGGGCAGCACAACTCTTCTTT. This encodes CALGVLVPNSYWGILVFGAAQLFF.

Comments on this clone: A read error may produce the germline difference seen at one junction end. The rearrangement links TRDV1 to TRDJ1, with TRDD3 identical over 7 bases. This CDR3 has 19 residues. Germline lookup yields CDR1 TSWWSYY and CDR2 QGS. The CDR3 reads CSGELPRNYLGGDTDKLIF. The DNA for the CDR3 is TGCTCTGGGGAACTTCCCCGAAACTATCTGGGGGGGGACACCGATAAACTCATCTTT.

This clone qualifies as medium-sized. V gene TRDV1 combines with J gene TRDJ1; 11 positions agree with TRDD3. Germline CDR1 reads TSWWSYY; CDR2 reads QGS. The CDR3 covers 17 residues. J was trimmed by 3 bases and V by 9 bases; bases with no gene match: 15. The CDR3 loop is CALLCSPYWGIADKLIF. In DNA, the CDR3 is TGTGCTCTCCTCTGTTCCCCGTACTGGGGGATAGCCGATAAACTCATCTTT.

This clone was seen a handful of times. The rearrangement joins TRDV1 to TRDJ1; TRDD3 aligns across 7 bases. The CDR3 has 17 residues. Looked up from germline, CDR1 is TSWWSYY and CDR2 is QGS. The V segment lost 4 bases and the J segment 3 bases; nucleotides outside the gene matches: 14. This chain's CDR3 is CALGATTGDEGSDKLIF. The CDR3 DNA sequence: TGTGCTCTTGGGGCCACAACGGGGGATGAGGGATCCGATAAACTCATCTTT.

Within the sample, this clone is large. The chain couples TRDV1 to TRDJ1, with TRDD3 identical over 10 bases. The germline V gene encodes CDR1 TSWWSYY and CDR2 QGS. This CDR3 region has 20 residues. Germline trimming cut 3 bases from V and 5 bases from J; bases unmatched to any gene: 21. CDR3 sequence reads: CALGEGYPSLLGDEGDKLIF. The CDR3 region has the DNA TGTGCTCTTGGGGAGGGATACCCTTCGTTACTGGGGGATGAGGGTGATAAACTCATCTTT.

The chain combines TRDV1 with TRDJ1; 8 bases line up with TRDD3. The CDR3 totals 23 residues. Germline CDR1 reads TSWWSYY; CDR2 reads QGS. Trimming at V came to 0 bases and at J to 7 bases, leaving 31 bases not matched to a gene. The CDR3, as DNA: TGTGCTCTTGGGGAACTAAGTGGACCCCCGTACTGGGGGGTCGCAAGAAACCAAATTAAACTCATCTTT. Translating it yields CALGELSGPPYWGVARNQIKLIF.

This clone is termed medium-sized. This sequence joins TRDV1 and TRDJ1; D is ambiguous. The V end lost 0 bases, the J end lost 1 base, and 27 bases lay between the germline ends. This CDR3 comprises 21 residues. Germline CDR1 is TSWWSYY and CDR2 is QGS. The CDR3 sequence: CALGELKAWPQFGRSTDKLIF. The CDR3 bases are TGTGCTCTTGGGGAACTAAAGGCGTGGCCCCAATTCGGACGGAGCACCGATAAACTCATCTTT.

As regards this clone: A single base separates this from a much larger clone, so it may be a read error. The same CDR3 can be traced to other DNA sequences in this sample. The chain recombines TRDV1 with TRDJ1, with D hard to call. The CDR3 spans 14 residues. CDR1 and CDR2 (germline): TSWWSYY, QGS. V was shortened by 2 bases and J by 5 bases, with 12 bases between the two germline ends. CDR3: CALGEVDEGDKLIF. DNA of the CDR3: TGTGCTCTTGGGGAAGTGGACGAGGGGGATAAACTCATCTTT.

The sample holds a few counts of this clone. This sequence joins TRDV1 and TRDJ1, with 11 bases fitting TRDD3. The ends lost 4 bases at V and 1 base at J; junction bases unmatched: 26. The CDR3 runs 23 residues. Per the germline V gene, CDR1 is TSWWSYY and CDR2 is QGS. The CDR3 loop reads CALGAFLRLGDRGGIGATDKLIF. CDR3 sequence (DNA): TGTGCTCTTGGGGCGTTCCTAAGACTGGGGGATAGGGGAGGAATTGGTGCCACCGATAAACTCATCTTT.

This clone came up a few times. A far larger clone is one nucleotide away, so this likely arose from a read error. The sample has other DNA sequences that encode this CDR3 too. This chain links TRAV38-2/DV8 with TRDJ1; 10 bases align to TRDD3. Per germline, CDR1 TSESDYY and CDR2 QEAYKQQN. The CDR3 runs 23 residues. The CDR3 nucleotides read TGTGCTTATAGGAGCGTGGGGGAGGGAAGTTACTGGGGGATTCCGACGTACACCGACAAACTCATCTTT. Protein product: CAYRSVGEGSYWGIPTYTDKLIF.